This T cell receptor beta chain stems from a study of a mutant IDH1 vaccine in newly diagnosed glioma. The CDR3 has 14 amino acids. V was pared by 0 bases and J by 4 bases, with 7 bases between. Looked up from germline, CDR1 is SGHKS and CDR2 is YYEKEE (reference sequence). Libraries were prepared by immunoSEQ multiplex PCR; TCRdb keeps only in-frame clonotypes and omits some of them. The sample holds around 25,000 clones, around 73% seen once. This sample's time point: week 11, during vaccination. Every vaccine dose comprised 300 ug of mutant IDH1 20-mer peptide plus topical imiquimod. Of note for this clone: What it recognizes is unknown.

The sequence was obtained from a woman aged 18-29 years with glioma. The specimen comprised PBMCs, sampled from a glioma patient whose treatment included an IDH1 peptide vaccine. This rearrangement joins TRBV5-5 to TRBJ2-2; D is undetermined. CDR3 nucleotide sequence: TGTGCCAGCAGCTTGGTTTGGGGCACCGGGGAGCTGTTTTTT. It is translated as CASSLVWGTGELFF.